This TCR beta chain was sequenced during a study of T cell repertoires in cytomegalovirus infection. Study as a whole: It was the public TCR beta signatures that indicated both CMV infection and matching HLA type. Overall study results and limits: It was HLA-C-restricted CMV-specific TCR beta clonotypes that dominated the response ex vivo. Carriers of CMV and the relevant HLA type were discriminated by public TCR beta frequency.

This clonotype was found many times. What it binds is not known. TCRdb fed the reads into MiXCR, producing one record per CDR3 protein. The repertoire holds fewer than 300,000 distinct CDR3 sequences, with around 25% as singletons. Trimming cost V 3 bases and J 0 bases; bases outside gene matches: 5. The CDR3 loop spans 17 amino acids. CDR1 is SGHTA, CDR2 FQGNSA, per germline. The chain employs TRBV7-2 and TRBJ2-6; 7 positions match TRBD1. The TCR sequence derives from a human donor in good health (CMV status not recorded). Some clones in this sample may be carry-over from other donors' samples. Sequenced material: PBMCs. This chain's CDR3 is CASSLQGGDSGANVLTF. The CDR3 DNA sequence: TGTGCCAGCAGCTTGCAAGGGGGCGACTCTGGGGCCAACGTCCTGACTTTC.